The sequence of this T cell receptor beta chain was determined in a study of T cell repertoires in cytomegalovirus infection (dated by TCRdb to the late 2010s). Broadly, across the study: The HLA type of each donor mattered for the analysis, because public TCR beta signatures pointed to carriage of CMV infection along with the matching HLA type.

V is reduced by 4 bases and J by 4 bases, leaving a spacing of 5 bases between them. CDR1 SQVTM and CDR2 ANQGSEA are derived from the germline V gene. Including the terminal cysteine and phenylalanine, the CDR3 comprises 11 residues. Solely the CDR3 DNA is kept, with 33 bases framed from the first base. The instrument given in TCRdb is Illumina HiSeq 1500. TCRdb's own reprocessing of the public reads used fastp at Q25 and MiXCR and kept productive beta chains. Merged by CDR3 protein, the rows form single entries marked with the most common genes and DNA. A total of around 210,000 distinct CDR3 sequences appear in this sample, 6% to 8% of them only once. 5.5% to 8% of the sample is in the top ten clones. Comments on this clonotype: Its target antigen remains unknown. It has no much larger one-base neighbor in the sample; base qualities were not kept.

Points the paper makes about the study in general: The ex vivo response was dominated by HLA-C-restricted CMV-specific TCR beta clonotypes, which also provided the single most frequent clonotype in two of eight donors. Carriers of CMV infection plus the relevant HLA type were discriminated by the cumulative frequency of public TCR beta family members in the study cohort and in an independent 352-donor cohort.

The chain employs TRBV29-1 and TRBJ2-1, with the D gene call left open. The sequence was obtained from a human donor in good health (CMV status not recorded). Some clones in this sample may be carry-over from other donors' samples. The sample taken for sequencing was PBMCs. The CDR3 corresponds to CSVGLYNEQFF. The DNA sequence is TGCAGCGTTGGCTTGTACAATGAGCAGTTCTTC.